These T cell receptor beta chains were read from a single sample in a study of shared clonotypes between healthy human individuals. Some clones are missing from TCRdb's copy, which holds only in-frame ones; the method was immunoSEQ multiplex PCR. The repertoire holds roughly 2 million clones, with 90% to 95% as singletons. Sequenced input: naive CD4+ T cells sorted from blood. These receptor sequences come from a young man in good health. Each CDR3 is given with its conserved first and last residue. Each record gives: V gene, clone size, D gene, J gene, CDR3 DNA, CDR3 protein. D genes are given only for firm matches. The size entry is marked missing in some rows and otherwise reads once, few, many or a size class.

>TRBV5-4|.|.|TRBJ1-3
TGTGCCAGCAGCCGTGACACGCTCTCTGGAAACACCATATATTTT
CASSRDTLSGNTIYF
>TRBV28|.|TRBD1|TRBJ1-5
TGTGCCAGCAGTTTAGACGGCAGGGGGCCAAATCAGCCCCAGCATTTT
CASSLDGRGPNQPQHF
>TRBV11-2|.|TRBD2|TRBJ2-3
TGTGCCAGCAGCTCTGGGGGACTAGCGGGGAGCACAGATACGCAGTATTTT
CASSSGGLAGSTDTQYF
>TRBV5-4|.|.|TRBJ1-1
TGTGCCAGCAGCCGCCAGAAGAACACTGAAGCTTTCTTT
CASSRQKNTEAFF
>TRBV7-2|.|TRBD2|TRBJ2-1
TGTGCCAGCAGCCCCCGTTTAGCGGGAGTGAATGAGCAGTTCTTC
CASSPRLAGVNEQFF
>TRBV6-1|.|.|TRBJ2-7
TGTGCCAGCGCGACAGGCTCCTACGAGCAGTACTTC
CASATGSYEQYF
>TRBV19|.|.|TRBJ1-6
TGTGCCAGTAGTATCTCGAGGCTCTCCTATAATTCACCCCTCCACTTT
CASSISRLSYNSPLHF
>TRBV6-5|.|.|TRBJ2-7
TGTGCCAGCAGTTACAACTCAATAGGTGCATACGAGCAGTACTTC
CASSYNSIGAYEQYF
>TRBV30|.|.|TRBJ2-5
TGTGCCTGGTCTGGGGGGGCTAAAGAGACCCAGTACTTC
CAWSGGAKETQYF
>TRBV30|.|TRBD1|TRBJ1-2
TGTGCCTGGGACAGGGTTAACTATGGCTACACCTTC
CAWDRVNYGYTF
>TRBV6-5|once|TRBD1|TRBJ1-2
TGTGCCAGCACCCAGGGGGGATCCTATGGCTACACCTTC
CASTQGGSYGYTF